Presented here are 30 T cell receptor beta chains from one specimen sequenced in a study of cytomegalovirus exposure and HLA in healthy donors. The PCR ran on 60 Vbeta and 13 Jbeta primers. Using immunoSEQ multiplex PCR, the repertoire was profiled, and TCRdb retains in-frame clones only, with some absent. In the table there are over 140,000 clones, 65% to 85% of which are singletons. The source material was PBMCs. These receptors all come from a man in his fifties in good health and CMV-seronegative.

This clone occurred once. The DNA for the CDR3 is TGCGCCAGCAGCGCTTTCCTACAGTCTTACGAGCAGTACTTC. Translation: CASSAFLQSYEQYF. This chain links TRBV5-1 with TRBJ2-7; no clear D. There are 14 residues in the CDR3. V lost 4 bases to trimming and J lost 4 bases, with 15 bases between them. Per the germline V gene, CDR1 is SGHRS and CDR2 is YFSETQ.

This clone came up once. This chain joins TRBV2 and TRBJ2-5; TRBD1 might be the D (5 bases). Germline V CDR1 and CDR2: SNHLY, FYNNEI. Trimming left V 3 bases short and J 5 bases short, with 13 bases between. CDR3 length equals 14 residues. The CDR3 is CASSEGQPRETQYF. The CDR3 DNA reads as TGTGCCAGCAGTGAGGGGCAGCCTCGCGAGACCCAGTACTTC.

V is TRBV29-1 and J is TRBJ1-2; tentative D call: TRBD1 (5 bases). Germline V gives CDR1 SQVTM, CDR2 ANQGSEA. V lost 1 base and J lost 8, with 14 bases in between. The CDR3 spans 13 residues. The CDR3 DNA sequence: TGCAGCGTTGAAGGGGCTGGGGGGAAAGGCTACACCTTC. As protein: CSVEGAGGKGYTF.

The chain employs TRBV28 and TRBJ1-4; tentative D call: TRBD1 (5 bases). V was shortened by 5 bases and J by 16 bases, with 17 bases between the two germline ends. Germline CDR1 is MDHEN and CDR2 is SYDVKM. The CDR3 loop spans 12 amino acids. In nucleotides, the CDR3 is TGTGCCAGCAGTCCGGCCCGGGGGAAGGAGTTTTTT. Residues: CASSPARGKEFF.

The chain recombines TRBV5-1 with TRBJ2-5; a possible D gene is TRBD1 (6 bases). The V end was cut by 4 bases, the J end by 2 bases, with 15 bases between. CDR3 length equals 15 residues. Germline CDR1 reads SGHRS; CDR2 reads YFSETQ. The CDR3 loop reads CASSLVGQSQETQYF. CDR3 DNA: TGCGCCAGCAGCCTGGTTGGACAGTCTCAAGAGACCCAGTACTTC.

The chain is built from TRBV25-1 and TRBJ1-4; D possibly corresponds to TRBD1 (6 bases). The CDR3 spans 15 residues. From germline, CDR1 is MGHDK and CDR2 SYGVNS. V dropped 2 bases and J dropped 6 bases, with 13 bases sitting between them. In nucleotides, the CDR3 is TGTGCCAGCAGTGAAAGGCGAGGGGGAGATGAAAAACTGTTTTTT. Protein sequence: CASSERRGGDEKLFF.

The V gene is TRBV30, the J gene TRBJ2-3; D might be TRBD2 (5 bases). Per germline, CDR1 GTSNPN and CDR2 SVGIG (reference sequence). The length of the CDR3 is 16 residues. V was cut by 2 bases and J by 8 bases, with 23 bases left in between. The CDR3 is CAWSTSRARGAVTQYF. As DNA, the CDR3 is TGTGCCTGGAGTACAAGCCGGGCTCGGGGAGCTGTTACGCAGTATTTT.

This clone was seen a single time. J is TRBJ2-3 and V is TRBV30; TRBD2 aligns across 12 bases. V lost 1 base to trimming and J lost 4 bases; unmatched junction nucleotides: 3. CDR1 and CDR2 (germline): GTSNPN, SVGIG (reference sequence). The CDR3 consists of 15 residues. DNA for the CDR3: TGTGCCTGGAGTGCAGGACTAGCGGGGCCAGATACGCAGTATTTT. Protein: CAWSAGLAGPDTQYF. The variable domain in full, completed from reference TRBV30 and TRBJ2-3, reads SQTIHQWPATLVQPVGSPLSLECTVEGTSNPNLYWYRQAAGRGLQLLFYSVGIGQISSEVPQNLSASRPQDRQFILSSKKLLLSDSGFYLCAWSAGLAGPDTQYFGPGTRLTVL.

This chain links TRBV6-5 with TRBJ1-5; TRBD1 matches at 10 bases. From germline, CDR1 is MNHEY and CDR2 SVGAGI. The J segment lost 4 bases and the V segment lost 5 bases, leaving 2 bases of the junction unmatched. The CDR3 covers 14 residues. The CDR3 DNA follows: TGTGCCAGCAGTAAGGGACAGGGGAATCAGCCCCAGCATTTT. Encoded protein: CASSKGQGNQPQHF.

The J gene is TRBJ1-4, the V gene TRBV9, with 8 bases aligning to TRBD1. The CDR3 spans 14 residues. Germline CDR1 is SGDLS and CDR2 is YYNGEE. V was pared by 3 bases and J by 4 bases, with 2 bases of the junction left unmatched. The CDR3 DNA reads as TGTGCCAGCAGCGAGGACAGGGTTAATGAAAAACTGTTTTTT. Translating gives CASSEDRVNEKLFF. Filled out from reference TRBV9 and TRBJ1-4, the complete variable domain reads DSGVTQTPKHLITATGQRVTLRCSPRSGDLSVYWYQQSLDQGLQFLIQYYNGEERAKGNILERFSAQQFPDLHSELNLSSLELGDSALYFCASSEDRVNEKLFFGSGTQLSVL.

The chain uses TRBV19 and TRBJ1-3, with D maybe TRBD1 (6 bases). Germline values: CDR1 LNHDA, CDR2 SQIVND (reference sequence). V was clipped by 5 bases and J by 0 bases, with 8 bases between them. The CDR3 is made up of 14 amino acids. This chain's CDR3 is CASSVQGSGNTIYF. The CDR3 coding sequence is TGTGCCAGTAGTGTACAGGGCTCTGGAAACACCATATATTTT.

As for this clone: A read error may account for a junction end that differs from germline. The rearrangement uses TRBV5-1 and TRBJ2-7, with D tentatively TRBD1 or TRBD2 (6 bases each). Per the germline V gene, CDR1 is SGHRS and CDR2 is YFSETQ. The CDR3 runs to 16 residues. The CDR3 bases are TGCGCCAGCAGTTTGGGGGGCCAAAGTAAGATTTACGAGCAGTACTTC. Protein sequence: CASSLGGQSKIYEQYF.

J is TRBJ2-7 and V is TRBV5-4; the match to TRBD1 covers 9 bases. This CDR3 is built from 15 residues. The V gene's germline CDR1 is SGHNT and CDR2 YYREEE (reference sequence). With 4 bases clipped from V and 5 bases from J, the junction kept 10 bases outside the gene matches. CDR3 nucleotide sequence: TGTGCCAGCAGCGACCCCGGGACAGGGCGCGACGAGCAGTACTTC. It is translated as CASSDPGTGRDEQYF.

As DNA, the CDR3 is TGTGCCAGCAGCTTCCGGGGGAACGAGCAGTACTTC. Translation: CASSFRGNEQYF. The V gene is TRBV5-4, the J gene TRBJ2-7, with D possibly being TRBD2 (6 bases). The CDR3 loop spans 12 amino acids. Trimming removed 2 bases from V and 5 bases from J, with 8 bases in between. Germline-derived CDR1 and CDR2 are SGHNT and YYREEE (reference sequence).

With respect to this clone: One end of the junction does not line up with germline, which may come from a read error. The rearrangement links TRBV7-9 to TRBJ2-1; D is ambiguous. The length of the CDR3 is 12 residues. Per the germline V gene, CDR1 is SEHNR and CDR2 is FQNEAQ (reference sequence). CDR3 in DNA: TGTTCCAGCAGCTTATCTGGCGGCGAGCAGTTCTTC. Its translation: CSSSLSGGEQFF.

The chain has TRBV9 and TRBJ2-2, with D uncertain. Germline lookup yields CDR1 SGDLS and CDR2 YYNGEE. The CDR3 length is 13 residues. Trimming cost V 2 bases and J 3 bases, with 5 bases left between them. CDR3 nucleotides: TGTGCCAGCAGCGTCCTACACACCGGGGAGCTGTTTTTT. It specifies CASSVLHTGELFF.

The chain joins TRBV7-3 to TRBJ2-7; D is possibly TRBD2 (5 bases). Trimming stripped 0 bases from V and 5 bases from J, with 8 bases between. This CDR3 is 13 amino acids long. Germline assignment: CDR1 SGHTA and CDR2 FQGTGA. For the CDR3, the DNA is TGTGCCAGCAGCTTAACCCCCGGGAACGAGCAGTACTTC. Translating gives CASSLTPGNEQYF.

The CDR3 region has the DNA TGTGCCAGCAGCGTAGTCCCCGGCACCGGGGAGCTGTTTTTT. Translating gives CASSVVPGTGELFF. The V call is TRBV9, the J call TRBJ2-2; D is ambiguous. V was pared by 0 bases and J by 4 bases, with 7 bases between. The CDR3 extends over 14 amino acids. Germline-derived CDR1 and CDR2 are SGDLS and YYNGEE.

The chain is built from TRBV5-6 and TRBJ1-4; D not certain. The germline V gene has CDR1 SGHDT and CDR2 YYEEEE. This CDR3 comprises 16 residues. V was pared by 1 base and J by 0 bases, with 10 bases between. The CDR3, as DNA: TGTGCCAGCAGCTTGAACCCGACTGCAACTAATGAAAAACTGTTTTTT. Its protein product is CASSLNPTATNEKLFF.

This clone appeared once. The chain carries TRBV28 and TRBJ1-1, with 9 nucleotides matching TRBD1. Trimming cost V 2 bases and J 0 bases; bases outside gene matches: 7. CDR3 length equals 17 residues. Germline V lookup: CDR1 MDHEN, CDR2 SYDVKM. The CDR3 here is CASSLIPGQGMNTEAFF. CDR3 sequence (DNA): TGTGCCAGCAGTTTAATTCCCGGACAGGGGATGAACACTGAAGCTTTCTTT.

The chain uses TRBV28 and TRBJ1-1; 12 bases match TRBD1. Germline-derived CDR1 and CDR2 are MDHEN and SYDVKM. The CDR3 has 17 amino acids. With V trimmed by 6 bases and J by 5 bases, 13 bases remained unmatched. CDR3 region: CASRSFGTGGSGTEAFF. Here the CDR3 DNA reads TGTGCCAGCAGATCCTTTGGGACAGGGGGCTCGGGGACTGAAGCTTTCTTT.

This sequence joins TRBV18 and TRBJ2-3; 13 bases match TRBD2. This CDR3 region has 17 residues. Trimming took 3 bases from V and 7 from J; bases not matched to a gene: 10. Germline V lookup: CDR1 KGHSH, CDR2 LQKENI. The CDR3 DNA reads TGTGCCAGCTCACCGAAAACTAGCGGGGGGGGACCAAATACGCAGTATTTT. It is translated as CASSPKTSGGGPNTQYF.

This clone came up a few times. CDR3 region: CASSDRRLPGGAFF. CDR3 nucleotide sequence: TGTGCCAGCAGTGACCGCCGGTTACCCGGTGGTGCTTTCTTT. J is TRBJ1-1 and V is TRBV2; D gene uncertain. V shed 3 bases and J shed 11 bases, with 19 bases lying between them. Germline assignment: CDR1 SNHLY and CDR2 FYNNEI. The CDR3 spans 14 residues.

The chain's CDR3 is CASSSGLATSTDTQYF. The CDR3 DNA reads as TGTGCCAGCAGTTCAGGACTAGCAACTAGCACAGATACGCAGTATTTT. The chain employs TRBV6-5 and TRBJ2-3, with 8 bases lining up with TRBD2. The CDR3 has 16 amino acids. In germline, CDR1 is MNHEY, CDR2 SVGAGI. Losses at the gene ends were 4 bases for V and 0 bases for J; bases not matched to a gene: 6.

The V and J genes are TRBV9 and TRBJ2-7, with TRBD1 identical over 10 bases. Germline V gene data show CDR1 as SGDLS and CDR2 as YYNGEE. J gave up 5 bases and V 4 bases, and 9 bases lay outside the gene matches. The CDR3 length is 15 residues. The DNA of the CDR3 is TGTGCCAGCAGCCCCGGACAGGGGGGTTCCAACGAGCAGTACTTC. Its protein is CASSPGQGGSNEQYF.

Concerning this clone: One end of the junction varies from germline; a read error may be responsible. The J gene is TRBJ1-4, the V gene TRBV11-3; 10 nucleotides match TRBD1. The germline CDR1 and CDR2 sequences are SGHNT and YENEEA. The CDR3 loop spans 14 amino acids. The CDR3 loop reads CAGSLGTGDEKLFF. Written as DNA, the CDR3 is TGTGCCGGCAGCTTAGGGACAGGGGATGAAAAACTGTTTTTT.

The V gene is TRBV25-1, the J gene TRBJ2-1; D gene ambiguous. Deletions cut 7 bases from V and 0 bases from J, with 13 bases between. Germline values: CDR1 MGHDK, CDR2 SYGVNS. This CDR3 spans 15 amino acids. The CDR3 loop reads CASKAGDFSYNEQFF. CDR3 nucleotide sequence: TGTGCCAGCAAGGCTGGTGACTTCTCCTACAATGAGCAGTTCTTC.

The chain carries TRBV7-2 and TRBJ1-1, with D perhaps matching TRBD1 (5 bases). Germline-derived CDR1 and CDR2 are SGHTA and FQGNSA. The CDR3 covers 13 residues. Between the trimmed V and J ends, which lost 3 bases and 7 bases, there was a span of 12 bases. The CDR3, as DNA: TGTGCCAGCAGCTTCCTACCTAGGGGTGAAGCTTTCTTT. Residues: CASSFLPRGEAFF.

This clone was counted a few times. The rearrangement joins TRBV28 to TRBJ2-1, with 8 bases aligning to TRBD1. The length of the CDR3 is 16 residues. The germline V gene has CDR1 MDHEN and CDR2 SYDVKM. Unmatched junction bases numbered 8, after V lost 5 bases and J lost 2 bases. For the CDR3, the DNA is TGTGCCAGCAGTACAACAGGGGGAGGCACCTACAATGAGCAGTTCTTC. It translates to CASSTTGGGTYNEQFF.

The chain joins TRBV10-2 to TRBJ2-5, with D perhaps matching TRBD1 (5 bases). The end of the DNA aligns better with TRBJ2-7, so the J call may be wrong. Germline V gene lookup returns CDR1 WSHSY and CDR2 SAAADI. The CDR3 is made up of 13 amino acids. The CDR3: CASTLTVAYEQYF. The CDR3 DNA reads TGCGCCAGCACCCTGACAGTCGCCTACGAGCAGTACTTC.